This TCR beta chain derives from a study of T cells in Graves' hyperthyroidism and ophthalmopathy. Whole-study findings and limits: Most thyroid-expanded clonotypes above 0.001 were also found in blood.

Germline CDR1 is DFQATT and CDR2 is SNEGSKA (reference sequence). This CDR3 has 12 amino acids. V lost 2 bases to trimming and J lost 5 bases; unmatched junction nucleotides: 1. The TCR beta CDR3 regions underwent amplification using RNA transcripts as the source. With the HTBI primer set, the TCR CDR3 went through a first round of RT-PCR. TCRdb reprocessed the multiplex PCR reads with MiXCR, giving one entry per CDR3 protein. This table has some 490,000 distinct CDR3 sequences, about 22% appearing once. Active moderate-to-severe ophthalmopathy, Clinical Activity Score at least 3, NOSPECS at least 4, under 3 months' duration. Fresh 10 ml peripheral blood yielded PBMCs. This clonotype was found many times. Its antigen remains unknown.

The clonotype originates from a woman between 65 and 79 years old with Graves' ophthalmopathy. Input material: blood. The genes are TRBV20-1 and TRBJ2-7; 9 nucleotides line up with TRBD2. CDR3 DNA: TGCAGTGCTAGATCTAGCGGGGACGAGCAGTACTTC. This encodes CSARSSGDEQYF.